The source of this TCR beta chain is a study of tumor-infiltrating lymphocytes in primary liver carcinoma. Comments on this clonotype: Its antigen is as yet unknown. In this CDR3 the conserved last residue, phenylalanine or tryptophan, is missing, so a read error is likely.

The investigators made TCR beta cDNA from about 0.45 ug total RNA, using a constant-region primer. Three nested multiplex PCR rounds, a slightly modified ARM-PCR method, built the TCR beta libraries. Forward primers for TRBV1-TRBV30 and a C-beta reverse primer served the first two PCR rounds, at roughly 10 cycles each. One entry per CDR3 protein, called by TCRdb with MiXCR from the multiplex PCR reads. The table lists 310,000 or so distinct CDR3 sequences, 58% of them singletons. Germline DNA was also extracted, while the blood RNA originated from unsorted whole blood. There were only treatment-naive patients, all with chronic HBV infection. CDR3 size: 12 residues. Trimming took 7 bases from V and 8 from J, leaving 14 bases between them. CDR1 is SEHNR and CDR2 is FQNEAQ in the germline V gene (reference sequence). Study findings and constraints: Lesser overlap characterized tumor-adjacent and tumor-blood pairs relative to tumor region pairs.

The rearrangement uses TRBV7-9 and TRBJ1-2; D is unresolved. The sequence came from a woman in her twenties or thirties with primary liver carcinoma and hepatitis B virus infection. Sequencing was performed on peripheral blood. The CDR3 reads CASNMSNQGYTS. For the CDR3, the DNA is TGTGCCAGCAACATGTCCAACCAGGGCTACACCTCC.